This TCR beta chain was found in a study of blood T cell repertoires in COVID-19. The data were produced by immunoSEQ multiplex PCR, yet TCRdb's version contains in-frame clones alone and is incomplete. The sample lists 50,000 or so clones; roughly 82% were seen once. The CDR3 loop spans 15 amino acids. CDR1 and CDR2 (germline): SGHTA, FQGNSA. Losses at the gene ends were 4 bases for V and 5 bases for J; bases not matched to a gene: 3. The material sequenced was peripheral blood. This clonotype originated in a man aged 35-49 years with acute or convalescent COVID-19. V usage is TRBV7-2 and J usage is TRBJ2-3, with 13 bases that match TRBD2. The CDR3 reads CASSSRTSGGDTQYF. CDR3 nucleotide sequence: TGTGCCAGCAGCTCAAGGACTAGCGGGGGAGATACGCAGTATTTT.